The T cell receptor beta chain described here comes from a study of regulatory T cells in long-lasting Graves disease. At the level of the study: Patients with persistent Graves' disease had over 5 years of antithyroid drugs and persistent TSH receptor antibodies.

Germline lookup yields CDR1 MDHEN and CDR2 SYDVKM. The CDR3 runs to 14 residues. Trimming stripped 7 bases from V and 1 base from J, with 8 bases between. Study-level results: Authors noted too few samples as a limitation.

This clonotype was seen ten or more times. Its antigen is unknown. With iRepertoire HTBI primers and Arm-PCR of CDR3 regions, TCR beta libraries were built. TCRdb re-analysed the multiplex PCR reads in MiXCR, keeping a single row per CDR3 protein. Altogether around 460,000 distinct CDR3 sequences are present, about 22% being singletons, with the ten largest covering about 6.6%. Time point defined: persistent/refractory GD, antithyroid drugs over 5 years with positive TRAb. Isolated PBMC RNA provided the starting material for the TCR library. American Thyroid Association guidelines defined how Graves' disease was diagnosed. Blood from the periphery, about 9 milliliters in all, was drawn into EDTA tubes.

The source was peripheral blood mononuclear cells (PBMCs), collected when the disease was refractory, from a patient treated with antithyroid drugs. The sequence was collected from a female donor with Graves disease. The chain is built from TRBV28 and TRBJ2-6; D perhaps matches TRBD2 (5 bases). In DNA form, the CDR3 reads TGTGCCAGCACATCGGGGTCTGGGGCCAACGTCCTGACTTTC. Amino acids: CASTSGSGANVLTF.